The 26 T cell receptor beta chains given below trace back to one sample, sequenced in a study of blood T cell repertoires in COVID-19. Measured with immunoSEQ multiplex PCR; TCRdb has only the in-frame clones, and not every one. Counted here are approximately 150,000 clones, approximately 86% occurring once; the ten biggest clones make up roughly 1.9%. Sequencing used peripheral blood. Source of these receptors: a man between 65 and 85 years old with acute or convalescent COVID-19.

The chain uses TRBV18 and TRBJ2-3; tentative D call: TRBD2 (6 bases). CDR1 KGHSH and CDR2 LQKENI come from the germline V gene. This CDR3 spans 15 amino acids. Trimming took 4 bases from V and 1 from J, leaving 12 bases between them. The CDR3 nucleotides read TGTGCCAGCTCACATCGCGGGACGGGCACAGATACGCAGTATTTT. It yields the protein CASSHRGTGTDTQYF.

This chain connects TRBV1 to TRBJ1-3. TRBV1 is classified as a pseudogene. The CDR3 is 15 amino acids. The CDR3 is CTSSQDPGEGDTIYF. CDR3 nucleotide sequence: TGCACCAGCAGCCAAGATCCAGGGGAGGGAGACACCATATATTTT.

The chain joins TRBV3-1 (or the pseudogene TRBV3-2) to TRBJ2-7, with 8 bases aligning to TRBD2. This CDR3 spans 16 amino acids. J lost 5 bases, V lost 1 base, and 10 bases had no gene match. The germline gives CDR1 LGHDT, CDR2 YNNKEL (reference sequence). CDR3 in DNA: TGTGCCAGCAGCCAAGGTTTCAGCGGGGGAGGCAACGAGCAGTACTTC. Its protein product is CASSQGFSGGGNEQYF.

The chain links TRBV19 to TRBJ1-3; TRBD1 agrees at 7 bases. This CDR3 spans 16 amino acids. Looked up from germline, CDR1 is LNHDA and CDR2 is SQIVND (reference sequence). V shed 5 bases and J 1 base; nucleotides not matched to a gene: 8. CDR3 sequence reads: CASSAARRGSGNTIYF. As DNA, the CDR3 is TGTGCCAGTAGTGCTGCGCGCAGGGGGTCTGGAAACACCATATATTTT.

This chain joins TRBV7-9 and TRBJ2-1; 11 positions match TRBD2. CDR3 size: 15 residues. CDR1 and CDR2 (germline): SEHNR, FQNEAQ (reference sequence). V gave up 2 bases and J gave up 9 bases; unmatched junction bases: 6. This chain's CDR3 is CASSLLLAGEGEQFF. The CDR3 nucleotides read TGTGCCAGCAGCTTATTACTAGCGGGAGAGGGTGAGCAGTTCTTC.

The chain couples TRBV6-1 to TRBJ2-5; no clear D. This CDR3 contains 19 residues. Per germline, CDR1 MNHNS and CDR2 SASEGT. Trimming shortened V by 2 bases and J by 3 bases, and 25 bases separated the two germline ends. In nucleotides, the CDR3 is TGTGCCAGCAGTGAATTTCCAGCGAACCCTCTTGCATCCAAAGAGACCCAGTACTTC. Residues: CASSEFPANPLASKETQYF.

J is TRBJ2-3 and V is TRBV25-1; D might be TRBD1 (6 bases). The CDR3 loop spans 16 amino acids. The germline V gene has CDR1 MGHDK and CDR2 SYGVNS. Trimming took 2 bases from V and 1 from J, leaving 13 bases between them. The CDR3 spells CASSELSTGRTDTQYF. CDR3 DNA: TGTGCCAGCAGTGAACTGTCCACAGGGCGCACAGATACGCAGTATTTT.

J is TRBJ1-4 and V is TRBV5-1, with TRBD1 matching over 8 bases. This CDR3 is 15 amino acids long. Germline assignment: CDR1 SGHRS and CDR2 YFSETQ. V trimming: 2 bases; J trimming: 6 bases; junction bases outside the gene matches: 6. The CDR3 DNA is TGCGCCAGCAGCTTCAGGGGGCAGGATGATGAAAAACTGTTTTTT. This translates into CASSFRGQDDEKLFF.

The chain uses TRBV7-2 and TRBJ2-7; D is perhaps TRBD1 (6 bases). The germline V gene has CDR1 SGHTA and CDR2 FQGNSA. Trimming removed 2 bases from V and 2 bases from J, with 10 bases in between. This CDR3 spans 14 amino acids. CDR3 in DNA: TGTGCCAGCAGCTTACTACAGGGTCCCTACGAGCAGTACTTC. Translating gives CASSLLQGPYEQYF.

CDR3 bases: TGCGCCAGCAGCCCACGGCATCGGGAAGCCTCCTACAATGAGCAGTTCTTC. This sequence encodes CASSPRHREASYNEQFF. The rearrangement uses TRBV5-1 and TRBJ2-1; D might be TRBD2 (5 bases). Trimming pared 4 bases from V and 0 bases from J, leaving 17 bases between. The CDR3 totals 17 residues. Germline V gene sequence: CDR1 SGHRS, CDR2 YFSETQ.

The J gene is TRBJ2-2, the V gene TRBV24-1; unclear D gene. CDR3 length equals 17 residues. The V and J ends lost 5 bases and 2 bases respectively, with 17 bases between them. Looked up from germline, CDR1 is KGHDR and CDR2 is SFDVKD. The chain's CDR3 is CATSAPRVKTNTGELFF. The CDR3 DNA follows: TGTGCCACCAGTGCTCCCCGGGTCAAAACTAACACCGGGGAGCTGTTTTTT.

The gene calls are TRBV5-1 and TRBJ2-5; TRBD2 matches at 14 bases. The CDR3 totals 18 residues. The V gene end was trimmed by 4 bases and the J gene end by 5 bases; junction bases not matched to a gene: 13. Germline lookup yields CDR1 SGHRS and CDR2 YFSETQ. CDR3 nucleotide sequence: TGCGCCAGCAGCCCCTCCGGGACTAGCGGGAGTTCAGGGGAGACCCAGTACTTC. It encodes CASSPSGTSGSSGETQYF.

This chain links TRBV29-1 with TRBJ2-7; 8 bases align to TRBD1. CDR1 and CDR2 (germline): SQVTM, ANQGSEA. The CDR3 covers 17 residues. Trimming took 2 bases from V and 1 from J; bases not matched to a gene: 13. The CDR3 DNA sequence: TGCAGCGTTGAATATCGGGCAGGGGGCTTTAGGTCCTACGAGCAGTACTTC. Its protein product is CSVEYRAGGFRSYEQYF.

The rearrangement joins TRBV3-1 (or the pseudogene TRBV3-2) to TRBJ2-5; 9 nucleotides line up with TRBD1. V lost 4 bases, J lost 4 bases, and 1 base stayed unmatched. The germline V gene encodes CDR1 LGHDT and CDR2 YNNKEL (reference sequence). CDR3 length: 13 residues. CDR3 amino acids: CASSRDRAETQYF. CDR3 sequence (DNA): TGTGCCAGCAGCCGGGACAGGGCAGAGACCCAGTACTTC.

CDR3 protein: CASSRLAGYEQYF. The DNA for the CDR3 is TGCGCCAGCAGCCGACTAGCGGGCTACGAGCAGTACTTC. The genes are TRBV5-1 and TRBJ2-7; 10 bases match TRBD2. The germline gives CDR1 SGHRS, CDR2 YFSETQ. The V and J ends lost 4 bases and 3 bases, in that order; junction bases with no gene match: 1. This CDR3 is built from 13 residues.

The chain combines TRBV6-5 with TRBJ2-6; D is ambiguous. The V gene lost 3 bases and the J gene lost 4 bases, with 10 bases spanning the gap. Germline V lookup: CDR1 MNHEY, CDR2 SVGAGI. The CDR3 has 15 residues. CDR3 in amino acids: CASSYQTTGANVLTF. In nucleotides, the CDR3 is TGTGCCAGCAGTTATCAGACGACAGGGGCCAACGTCCTGACTTTC.

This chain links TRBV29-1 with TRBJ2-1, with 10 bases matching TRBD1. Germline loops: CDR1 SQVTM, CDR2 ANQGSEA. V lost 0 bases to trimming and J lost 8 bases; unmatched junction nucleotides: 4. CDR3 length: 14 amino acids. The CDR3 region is CSVEDGTGADEQFF. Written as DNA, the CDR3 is TGCAGCGTTGAAGATGGGACAGGGGCCGATGAGCAGTTCTTC.

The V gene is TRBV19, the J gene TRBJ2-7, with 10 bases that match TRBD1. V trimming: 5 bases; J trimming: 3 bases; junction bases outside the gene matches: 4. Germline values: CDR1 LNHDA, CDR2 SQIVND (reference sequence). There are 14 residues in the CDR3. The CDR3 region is CASSGRDRGYEQYF. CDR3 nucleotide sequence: TGTGCCAGTAGTGGACGGGACAGGGGCTACGAGCAGTACTTC.

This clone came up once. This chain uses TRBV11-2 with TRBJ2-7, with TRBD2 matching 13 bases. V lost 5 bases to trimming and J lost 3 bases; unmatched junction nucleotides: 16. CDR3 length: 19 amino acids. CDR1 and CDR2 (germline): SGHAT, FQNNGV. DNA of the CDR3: TGTGCCAGCAGCCCCTTCCCGGGACTAGCGGGGTGGCTGCACTACGAGCAGTACTTC. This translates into CASSPFPGLAGWLHYEQYF.

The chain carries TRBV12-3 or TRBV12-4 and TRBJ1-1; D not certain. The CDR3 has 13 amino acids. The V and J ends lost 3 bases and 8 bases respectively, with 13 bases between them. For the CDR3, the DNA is TGTGCCAGCAGTTTTATTGACCCCGGGGAAGCTTTCTTT. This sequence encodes CASSFIDPGEAFF.

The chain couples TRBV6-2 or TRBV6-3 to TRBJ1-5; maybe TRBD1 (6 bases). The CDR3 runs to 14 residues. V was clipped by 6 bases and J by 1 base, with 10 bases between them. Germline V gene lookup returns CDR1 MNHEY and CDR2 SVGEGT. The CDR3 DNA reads TGTGCCAGCAGCACTCAGGGGAGCAATCAGCCCCAGCATTTT. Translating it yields CASSTQGSNQPQHF.

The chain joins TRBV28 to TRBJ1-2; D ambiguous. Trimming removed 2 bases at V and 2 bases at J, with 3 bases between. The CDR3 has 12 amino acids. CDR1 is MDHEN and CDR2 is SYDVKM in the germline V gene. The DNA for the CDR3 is TGTGCCAGCAGTTTACTAAACTATGGCTACACCTTC. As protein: CASSLLNYGYTF.

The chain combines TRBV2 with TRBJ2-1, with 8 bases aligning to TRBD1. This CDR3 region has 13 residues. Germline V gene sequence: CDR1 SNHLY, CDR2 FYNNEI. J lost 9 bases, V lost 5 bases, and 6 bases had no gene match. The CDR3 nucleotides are TGTGCCAGCAGTTGGACAGGGATAAGTGAGCAGTTCTTC. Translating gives CASSWTGISEQFF.

The CDR3 DNA follows: TGTGCCAGCAGCTTATTTCCGTTGCACCAAGGACGGGAAGGCTACACCTTC. Its translation is CASSLFPLHQGREGYTF. The chain combines TRBV7-2 with TRBJ1-2; no clear D. V shed 2 bases and J shed 8 bases, with 24 bases lying between them. The CDR3 loop spans 17 amino acids. Looked up from germline, CDR1 is SGHTA and CDR2 is FQGNSA.

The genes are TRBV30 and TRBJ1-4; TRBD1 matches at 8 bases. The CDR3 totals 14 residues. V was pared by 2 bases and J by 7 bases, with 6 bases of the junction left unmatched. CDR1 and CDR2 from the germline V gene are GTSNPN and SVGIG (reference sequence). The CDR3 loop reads CAWSQDREGEKLFF. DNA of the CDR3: TGTGCCTGGAGTCAGGACAGGGAGGGTGAAAAACTGTTTTTT. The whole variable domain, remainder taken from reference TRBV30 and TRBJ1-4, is SQTIHQWPATLVQPVGSPLSLECTVEGTSNPNLYWYRQAAGRGLQLLFYSVGIGQISSEVPQNLSASRPQDRQFILSSKKLLLSDSGFYLCAWSQDREGEKLFFGSGTQLSVL.

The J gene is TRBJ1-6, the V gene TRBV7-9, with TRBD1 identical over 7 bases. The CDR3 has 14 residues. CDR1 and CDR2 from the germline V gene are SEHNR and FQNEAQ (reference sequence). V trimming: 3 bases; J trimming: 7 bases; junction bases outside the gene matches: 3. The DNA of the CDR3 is TGTGCCAGCAGCTTGGGGACAGACAATTCACCCCTCCACTTT. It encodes CASSLGTDNSPLHF.